Shown below are 3 T cell receptor beta chains from a single sample sequenced in a study of shared clonotypes between healthy human individuals. Assay used: immunoSEQ multiplex PCR; TCRdb lists only in-frame clones, some missing. The profile shows about 1.5 million clones, 95% to 97% of them singletons. Input material: naive CD4+ T cells sorted from blood. Described subset: CD45RA+ positively selected. The receptor set was obtained from a man younger than 40 in good health.

The chain employs TRBV6-5 and TRBJ1-1; D uncertain. V was pared by 8 bases and J by 2 bases, with 15 bases between. The CDR3 spans 14 residues. Germline CDR1 is MNHEY and CDR2 is SVGAGI. CDR3: CASGVSAFNTEAFF. DNA for the CDR3: TGTGCCAGCGGCGTGAGCGCTTTTAACACTGAAGCTTTCTTT.

The V call is TRBV10-2, the J call TRBJ2-7; 7 bases are a match to TRBD1. With 6 bases clipped from V and 2 bases from J, the junction kept 4 bases outside the gene matches. The length of the CDR3 is 13 residues. Germline-derived CDR1 and CDR2 are WSHSY and SAAADI. CDR3 nucleotide sequence: TGCGCCAGCAGCCGGGACAGAACCTACGAGCAGTACTTC. It specifies CASSRDRTYEQYF.

The chain couples TRBV27 to TRBJ2-7; TRBD1 matches at 8 bases. The CDR3 loop spans 15 amino acids. V shed 5 bases, J shed 2 bases, and the junction held 8 bases outside the gene matches. Germline V gene sequence: CDR1 MNHEY, CDR2 SMNVEV (reference sequence). CDR3 nucleotides: TGTGCCAGCAGTCCACTGGACAGGGTTGCCTACGAGCAGTACTTC. Translating it yields CASSPLDRVAYEQYF.